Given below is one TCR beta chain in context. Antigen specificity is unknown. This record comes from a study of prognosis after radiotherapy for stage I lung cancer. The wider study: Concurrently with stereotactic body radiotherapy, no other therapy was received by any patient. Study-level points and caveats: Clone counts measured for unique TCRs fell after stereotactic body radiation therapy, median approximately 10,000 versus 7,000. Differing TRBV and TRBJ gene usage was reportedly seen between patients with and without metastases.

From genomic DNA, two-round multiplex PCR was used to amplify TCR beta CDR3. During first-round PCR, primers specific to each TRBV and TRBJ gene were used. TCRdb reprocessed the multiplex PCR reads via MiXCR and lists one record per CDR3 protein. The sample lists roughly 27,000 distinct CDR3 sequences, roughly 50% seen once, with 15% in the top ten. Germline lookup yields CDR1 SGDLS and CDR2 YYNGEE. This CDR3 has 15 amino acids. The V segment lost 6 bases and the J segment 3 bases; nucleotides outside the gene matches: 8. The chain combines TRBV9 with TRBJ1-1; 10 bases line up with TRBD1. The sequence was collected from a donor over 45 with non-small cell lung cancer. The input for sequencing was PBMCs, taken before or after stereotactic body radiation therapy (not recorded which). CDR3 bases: TGTGCCAGCATGTCCACGGGACAGGGGTACACTGAAGCTTTCTTT. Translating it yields CASMSTGQGYTEAFF.